These T cell receptor beta chains were read from a single sample in a study of blood T cell repertoires in COVID-19. The table came from immunoSEQ multiplex PCR; TCRdb's copy has only in-frame clones and leaves some out. Here the sample spans about 180,000 clones, roughly 87% being singletons. Sequences were obtained from PBMCs or T cells enriched from blood (not recorded which). These receptors were taken from a woman between 50 and 59 years old who had recovered from COVID-19. The CDR3 runs from the conserved cysteine through the conserved F or W. Fields, in order: V gene, D gene, J gene, CDR3 protein, CDR3 DNA. A D gene is named only where the DNA matches it firmly.

TRBV10-3	TRBD1	TRBJ1-1	CAISPGQGGYTEAFF	TGTGCCATCAGTCCGGGACAGGGAGGGTACACTGAAGCTTTCTTT
TRBV7-8	TRBD1	TRBJ1-5	CASSLASRGPESSNQPQHF	TGTGCCAGCAGCTTAGCTAGCAGGGGGCCTGAGTCTAGCAATCAGCCCCAGCATTTT
TRBV2	.	TRBJ1-3	CASSEGTWDKRRNTIYF	TGTGCCAGCAGTGAAGGGACCTGGGACAAAAGAAGAAACACCATATATTTT
TRBV29-1	.	TRBJ1-1	CSVAGVLNTEAFF	TGCAGCGTAGCAGGGGTTCTGAACACTGAAGCTTTCTTT
TRBV29-1	TRBD2	TRBJ2-7	CSVEEIAGGPEYF	TGCAGCGTTGAAGAGATAGCGGGAGGGCCGGAGTACTTC
TRBV7-9	TRBD1	TRBJ1-2	CASSFGTGTYGYTF	TGTGCCAGCAGCTTCGGGACAGGGACCTATGGCTACACCTTC
TRBV7-3	TRBD2	TRBJ2-1	CASSVGLAGDQFF	TGTGCCAGCAGCGTCGGACTAGCGGGTGATCAGTTCTTC
TRBV5-4	TRBD1	TRBJ1-2	CASSLDRGGGYTF	TGTGCCAGCAGCTTAGACAGGGGGGGTGGCTACACCTTC
TRBV7-8	TRBD2	TRBJ2-7	CASSLEGGLAGYEQYF	TGTGCCAGCAGCTTAGAGGGTGGACTAGCTGGCTACGAGCAGTACTTC
TRBV4-1	TRBD2	TRBJ2-5	CASSQDRLAGGGYQETQYF	TGCGCCAGCAGCCAAGATCGGCTAGCGGGAGGGGGGTACCAAGAGACCCAGTACTTC
TRBV4-1	.	TRBJ1-5	CASSFPDQPQHF	TGCGCCAGCAGCTTCCCGGATCAGCCCCAGCATTTT